This TCR beta chain was sequenced in a study of technical replicates of blood from several donors. Method: immunoSEQ multiplex PCR; TCRdb's copy keeps in-frame clones and lacks some. The sample consists of under 80,000 clones, approximately 91% of them appearing once. This CDR3 has 15 residues. The J segment lost 7 bases and the V segment lost 0 bases, leaving 6 bases of the junction unmatched. Germline V gene sequence: CDR1 MGHRA, CDR2 YSYEKL. The J gene is TRBJ2-1, the V gene TRBV4-1, with TRBD2 matching 7 bases. The TCR sequence derives from a human donor in good health. Some clones in this sample may be carry-over from other donors' samples. The sample was T cells isolated from PBMCs. CDR3 coding DNA: TGCGCCAGCAGCCAAGAAGGGGCTAGCGGAAATGAGCAGTTCTTC. It is translated as CASSQEGASGNEQFF.